The rows below give T cell receptor beta chains drawn from one sample of a study of OX40 agonist ivuxolimab in advanced cancers. Measured with immunoSEQ multiplex PCR; TCRdb has only the in-frame clones, and not every one. The sample records around 94,000 clones, about nine tenths being singletons. This specimen consisted of CD4+ or CD8+ T cells sorted from blood, obtained in a trial of the OX40 agonist ivuxolimab. The receptor source for this set is an adult with an advanced solid tumor such as melanoma, head and neck, liver or kidney cancer. CDR3s leave out the opening cysteine and the closing phenylalanine or tryptophan. Some rows mark clone size as missing; the rest say once, few, many or name a class of expanded clone.

TRBV13	NA	TRBJ1-2	ASSLVSGASYGYT
TRBV9	NA	TRBJ2-5	ASTRTGGIETQY
TRBV2	NA	TRBJ1-6	ANGQGAISPLH
TRBV11-2	NA	TRBJ1-2	ASTQGGSSYT
TRBV4-1	NA	TRBJ1-2	ASSQERARDGYT
TRBV5-5	NA	TRBJ1-2	ASGLGGSNYGYT
TRBV19	NA	TRBJ1-3	ASSVTVTVSGNTIY
TRBV2	few	TRBJ1-6	ASSELLRALH
TRBV7-9	NA	TRBJ2-1	ASSFDGGPYNEQF
TRBV19	NA	TRBJ2-4	ASSMGQGINIQY